The clone carrying this T cell receptor beta chain was seen ten or more times. What it recognizes is unknown. CDR1 is SGHTA and CDR2 is FQGTGA in the germline V gene. The CDR3 runs to 16 residues. V shed 6 bases and J shed 8 bases, with 22 bases lying between them. Construction of TCR beta libraries relied on iRepertoire HTBI primers and on Arm-PCR targeting CDR3 regions. From the multiplex PCR reads, TCRdb called clonotypes with MiXCR, one entry per CDR3 protein. There are a few hundred thousand distinct CDR3 sequences in the sample; about 20% occur only once, and around 15% lies in the top ten. These data come from a study of regulatory T cells in long-lasting Graves disease. Time point described: newly diagnosed GD, antithyroid drugs for less than 3 months. Researchers made the TCR library from RNA that was extracted from PBMCs. Study-level points and caveats: It was in persistent disease that TRBV28, TRBJ1-2 and TRBJ2-5 were favored.

This sample also belongs to another study, concerning T cells in Graves' hyperthyroidism and ophthalmopathy. That paper states: Patients aged 18 to 65 with hyperthyroidism were newly diagnosed, with duration under 2 months. Exclusion of patients followed from uncontrolled infection, other autoimmune disease, pregnancy or lactation. During a first-round RT-PCR of the TCR CDR3, the HTBI primer set was used.

The sample in question was peripheral blood mononuclear cells (PBMCs), obtained at new diagnosis, from a patient treated with antithyroid drugs. The clonotype originates from a woman aged 25 to 39 with Graves disease. V is TRBV7-3 and J is TRBJ2-2, with D tentatively TRBD1 (6 bases). CDR3 in DNA: TGTGCCAGCAGTAATGGGGGCGCGGGTTCACCGGGGGAGCTGTTTTTT. Translating it yields CASSNGGAGSPGELFF.